One and the same sample provided the 18 T cell receptor beta chains below, sequenced in a study of blood T cell repertoires in COVID-19. Repertoires were generated with immunoSEQ multiplex PCR, while TCRdb's copy carries only in-frame clones and drops some. The table lists about 180,000 clones, 70% to 90% of them singletons. The sample comprised peripheral blood. The origin of the receptors is a human donor with active or convalescent COVID-19. The donor label of this sample is uncertain.

The genes are TRBV7-8 and TRBJ1-5, with 7 positions matching TRBD1. Germline loops: CDR1 SGHVS, CDR2 FQNEAQ. The V gene end was trimmed by 4 bases and the J gene end by 3 bases; junction bases not matched to a gene: 9. This CDR3 region has 16 residues. For the CDR3, the DNA is TGTGCCAGCAGCTCGGACAGGTTGCTTTACAATCAGCCCCAGCATTTT. As protein: CASSSDRLLYNQPQHF. Together with reference TRBV7-8 and TRBJ1-5, the CDR3 gives the full variable domain: GAGVSQSPRYKVAKRGQDVALRCDPISGHVSLFWYQQALGQGPEFLTYFQNEAQLDKSGLPSDRFFAERPEGSVSTLKIQRTQQEDSAVYLCASSSDRLLYNQPQHFGDGTRLSIL.

CDR3 protein: CASTSGGPAQYF. In nucleotides, the CDR3 is TGTGCCAGCACCTCGGGGGGCCCGGCGCAGTATTTT. V gene TRBV27 combines with J gene TRBJ2-3; D is possibly TRBD2 (7 bases). The CDR3 length is 12 residues. CDR1 MNHEY and CDR2 SMNVEV come from the germline V gene (reference sequence). Trimming removed 7 bases at V and 10 bases at J, with 15 bases between.

The V call is TRBV3-1 (or the pseudogene TRBV3-2), the J call TRBJ2-4; 11 bases match TRBD2. The CDR3 is 17 residues long. Germline V gene lookup returns CDR1 LGHDT and CDR2 YNNKEL (reference sequence). The V and J ends lost 2 bases and 3 bases, in that order; junction bases with no gene match: 6. CDR3 bases: TGTGCCAGCAGCCAACATAGCGGGAGGGTTGGCAAAAACATTCAGTACTTC. This translates into CASSQHSGRVGKNIQYF.

This clone was picked up a small number of times. This CDR3 is CASVGGGRSPLHF. In DNA form, the CDR3 reads TGTGCCAGCGTTGGGGGGGGTAGGTCACCCCTCCACTTT. The chain links TRBV25-1 to TRBJ1-6; weak D call: TRBD1 (5 bases). CDR3 length equals 13 residues. Germline assignment: CDR1 MGHDK and CDR2 SYGVNS. Deletions cut 8 bases from V and 10 bases from J, with 15 bases between.

This clone occurred once. This chain uses TRBV28 with TRBJ2-7; D is unresolved. This CDR3 is 11 amino acids long. The V end lost 3 bases, the J end lost 4 bases, and 4 bases lay between the germline ends. In germline, CDR1 is MDHEN, CDR2 SYDVKM. CDR3 region: CASSLRYEQYF. In DNA form, the CDR3 reads TGTGCCAGCAGTTTGAGGTACGAGCAGTACTTC.

This chain uses TRBV19 with TRBJ2-7; 7 nucleotides agree with TRBD1. The ends lost 5 bases at V and 4 bases at J; junction bases unmatched: 8. Germline CDR1 reads LNHDA; CDR2 reads SQIVND (reference sequence). The CDR3 consists of 14 residues. The CDR3 protein is CASSLRAGGYEQYF. The CDR3 DNA reads TGTGCCAGTAGTTTAAGGGCAGGGGGTTACGAGCAGTACTTC.

This clone appeared once. V usage is TRBV19 and J usage is TRBJ2-3, with 7 bases that match TRBD2. The length of the CDR3 is 15 residues. Trimming removed 1 base from V and 5 bases from J; junction bases left unmatched: 6. The germline CDR1 and CDR2 sequences are LNHDA and SQIVND (reference sequence). This CDR3 reads CASSIVAGAGDTQYF. As DNA, the CDR3 is TGTGCCAGTAGTATAGTCGCGGGAGCAGGAGATACGCAGTATTTT.

The chain employs TRBV5-1 and TRBJ2-7; D is unresolved. This CDR3 has 14 residues. V was pared by 0 bases and J by 0 bases, with 7 bases between. Per germline, CDR1 SGHRS and CDR2 YFSETQ. As DNA, the CDR3 is TGCGCCAGCAGCTTGGACAGAAGCTCCTACGAGCAGTACTTC. Translated, it gives CASSLDRSSYEQYF.

The J gene is TRBJ2-2, the V gene TRBV7-3; TRBD2 matches 10 bases. With 6 bases clipped from V and 0 bases from J, the junction kept 13 bases outside the gene matches. CDR1 and CDR2 from the germline V gene are SGHTA and FQGTGA. This CDR3 has 19 amino acids. The CDR3 DNA sequence: TGTGCCAGCAGTCCGTATCGGACTAGCGGAGACGCGAACACCGGGGAGCTGTTTTTT. Translation gives CASSPYRTSGDANTGELFF.

The chain combines TRBV15 with TRBJ2-2; 9 bases are a match to TRBD1. This CDR3 region has 16 residues. Looked up from germline, CDR1 is LNHNV and CDR2 is YYDKDF (reference sequence). The V segment lost 4 bases and the J segment 6 bases; nucleotides outside the gene matches: 9. CDR3 coding DNA: TGTGCCACCAGCATTTCCGGGACAGGGCCCCCCGGGGAGCTGTTTTTT. The encoded protein is CATSISGTGPPGELFF.

The chain combines TRBV7-2 with TRBJ2-3, with D perhaps matching TRBD2 (6 bases). The V gene's germline CDR1 is SGHTA and CDR2 FQGNSA. Trimming removed 6 bases from V and 1 base from J, with 20 bases in between. The CDR3 extends over 17 amino acids. This chain's CDR3 is CASRRSVGTGGTDTQYF. Here the CDR3 DNA reads TGTGCCAGCAGACGCTCCGTGGGGACTGGAGGCACAGATACGCAGTATTTT.

This rearrangement joins TRBV6-5 to TRBJ2-3; D may be TRBD1 (5 bases). Germline CDR1 MNHEY, CDR2 SVGAGI. The CDR3 sequence is 16 residues long. Trimming cost V 2 bases and J 5 bases, with 17 bases left between them. The CDR3 DNA sequence: TGTGCCAGCAGTTACACTACGTCGTCAGGGCAAGATACGCAGTATTTT. Translation: CASSYTTSSGQDTQYF.

The rearrangement joins TRBV6-2 or TRBV6-3 to TRBJ2-1, with 16 bases identical to TRBD2. The V gene's germline CDR1 is MNHEY and CDR2 SVGEGT. The CDR3 sequence is 19 residues long. V shed 4 bases, J shed 0 bases, and the junction held 6 bases outside the gene matches. This chain's CDR3 is CASSSPGLAGGSSYNEQFF. CDR3 nucleotide sequence: TGTGCCAGCAGTTCGCCGGGACTAGCGGGGGGGAGCTCCTACAATGAGCAGTTCTTC.

The rearrangement joins TRBV5-1 to TRBJ1-2; D gene unclear. The V end was cut by 0 bases, the J end by 1 base, with 7 bases between. The CDR3 loop spans 14 amino acids. CDR1 is SGHRS and CDR2 is YFSETQ in the germline V gene. CDR3 sequence (DNA): TGCGCCAGCAGCTTGGGGCAGAATAACTATGGCTACACCTTC. Translation gives CASSLGQNNYGYTF.

V and J are TRBV11-3 and TRBJ1-4; 8 bases fit TRBD1. Trimming removed 4 bases from V and 1 base from J; junction bases left unmatched: 5. Per the germline V gene, CDR1 is SGHNT and CDR2 is YENEEA. The CDR3 totals 16 residues. The CDR3 sequence is CASSCTGGLTNEKLFF. The CDR3 DNA reads TGTGCCAGCAGCTGCACAGGGGGTTTAACTAATGAAAAACTGTTTTTT.

The V call is TRBV4-1, the J call TRBJ2-7, with D unclear. Germline V lookup: CDR1 MGHRA, CDR2 YSYEKL. V was cut by 0 bases and J by 5 bases, with 11 bases left in between. This CDR3 is 14 amino acids long. CDR3 protein: CASSQEPRGHEQYF. The CDR3 coding sequence is TGCGCCAGCAGCCAAGAGCCGAGAGGCCACGAGCAGTACTTC.

V and J are TRBV28 and TRBJ1-1; a weak D match, TRBD1 (6 bases). This CDR3 has 18 amino acids. Trimming removed 4 bases at V and 1 base at J, with 22 bases between. Looked up from germline, CDR1 is MDHEN and CDR2 is SYDVKM. The CDR3 DNA sequence: TGTGCCAGCAGTTCCCCAAGCCCAAGGGGGGGAGAGAACACTGAAGCTTTCTTT. Translated: CASSSPSPRGGENTEAFF.

The gene calls are TRBV3-1 (or the pseudogene TRBV3-2) and TRBJ1-6; possible D gene TRBD1, 5 bases. Germline V gene sequence: CDR1 LGHDT, CDR2 YNNKEL (reference sequence). The V and J ends lost 4 bases and 8 bases respectively, with 15 bases between them. CDR3 length equals 15 residues. DNA of the CDR3: TGTGCCAGCAGCCCGAGGGGACTTGGGGATTCACCCCTCCACTTT. Translating it yields CASSPRGLGDSPLHF.